This is a list of T cell receptor beta chains from one sample in a study of cytomegalovirus exposure and HLA in healthy donors. The method was immunoSEQ multiplex PCR; TCRdb's version includes in-frame clones alone and lacks a portion of them. The data contain 100,000 to 150,000 clones, roughly 86% of them singletons. The source material was PBMCs. These receptors were taken from a man aged 30 to 45 in good health and CMV-seronegative. The CDR3 runs from the conserved cysteine through the conserved F or W. Fields, in order: CDR3 protein, D gene, J gene, V gene. The D gene is left open where the match is weak.

CASSLLGGPGELFF . TRBJ2-2 TRBV6-5
CAISRTELQETQYF . TRBJ2-5 TRBV10-3
CASSQVGVDEQFF . TRBJ2-1 TRBV4-1
CASSLTLSYEQYF . TRBJ2-7 TRBV7-2
CASSSLDPGTEAFF . TRBJ1-1 TRBV27
CASSPGQGATEAFF TRBD1 TRBJ1-1 TRBV7-9
CASSYSGEGTEAFF . TRBJ1-1 TRBV6-5
CASSLAPSTSPYEQYF . TRBJ2-7 TRBV28
CASSPGTSGGATDTQYF TRBD2 TRBJ2-3 TRBV7-6
CASSPDRGLGETGNTIYF TRBD1 TRBJ1-3 TRBV7-9
CASKLTGGVSNEQFF TRBD1 TRBJ2-1 TRBV2
CASSVKTLAGAEQFF TRBD2 TRBJ2-1 TRBV9
CASSPGTGSYEQYF TRBD1 TRBJ2-7 TRBV9
CASSSAGTGINGEQYF TRBD1 TRBJ2-7 TRBV6-5
CASSGGQGQFF TRBD1 TRBJ2-1 TRBV6-4
CASSLGLLGANTGELFF . TRBJ2-2 TRBV5-4
CASSLYTGLGYTF . TRBJ1-2 TRBV7-9
CASSAGPSTDTQYF . TRBJ2-3 TRBV5-1
CASSGGTGEETQYF TRBD1 TRBJ2-5 TRBV9
CASSLSTGFRSPLHF . TRBJ1-6 TRBV27
CASSNLAGGRETQYF TRBD2 TRBJ2-5 TRBV6-5
CASGLVQGFPYEQYF . TRBJ2-7 TRBV12-5
CASSLFSSYNEQFF . TRBJ2-1 TRBV5-8
CASGARGYEQYF . TRBJ2-7 TRBV28
CASRLTRGEQYF . TRBJ2-7 TRBV13
CASSSADTQYF . TRBJ2-3 TRBV6-6
CASSPRLGGARQPQHF . TRBJ1-5 TRBV28
CASSQESETSGSYEQYF TRBD2 TRBJ2-7 TRBV4-2